This TCR beta chain was retrieved from a study of T cell repertoires in cytomegalovirus infection. The wider study: Matching HLA type and CMV infection were both indicated by public TCR beta signatures. Study findings and constraints: CMV-specific HLA-C-restricted TCR beta clonotypes dominated the ex vivo response.

The CDR3 extends over 18 amino acids. Germline values: CDR1 MNHEY, CDR2 SVGAGI. V lost 5 bases and J lost 9; bases outside the gene matches: 18. One entry per CDR3 protein results from TCRdb running MiXCR on the reads. The table has fewer than 700,000 distinct CDR3 sequences, 24% seen once. To note about this clonotype: Its specificity is not known.

The chain joins TRBV6-5 to TRBJ2-2; 10 nucleotides line up with TRBD2. The sequence was collected from a human donor in good health (CMV status not recorded). Some clones in this sample may be carry-over from other donors' samples. Sequencing used CD8+ T cells from PBMCs. The CDR3 nucleotides read TGTGCCAGCAGTCACTACAGGGTCCGAGCGGGGGGGCCGTGGGAGCTGTTTTTT. Its translation is CASSHYRVRAGGPWELFF.